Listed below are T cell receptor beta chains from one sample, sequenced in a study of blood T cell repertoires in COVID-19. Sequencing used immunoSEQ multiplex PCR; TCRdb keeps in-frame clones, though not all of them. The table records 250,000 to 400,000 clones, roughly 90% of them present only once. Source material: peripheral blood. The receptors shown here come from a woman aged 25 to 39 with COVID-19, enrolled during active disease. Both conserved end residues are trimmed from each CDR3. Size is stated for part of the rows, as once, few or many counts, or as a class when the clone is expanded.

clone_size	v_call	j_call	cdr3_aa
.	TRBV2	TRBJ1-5	ASSVGNQPQH
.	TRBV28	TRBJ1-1	ASSSGGTEAF
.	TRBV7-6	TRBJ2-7	ASSPLDRGYEQY
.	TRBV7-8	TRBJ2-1	ASKDRGGYNEQF
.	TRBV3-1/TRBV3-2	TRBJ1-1	ASSREATNTEAF
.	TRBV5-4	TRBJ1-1	ASHPGQLNTEAF
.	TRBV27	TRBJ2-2	ASTLSTGTGELF
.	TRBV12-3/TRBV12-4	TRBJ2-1	ASSLEIFNEQF
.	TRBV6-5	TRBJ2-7	ASSRDRGYEQY
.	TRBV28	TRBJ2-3	ASSYFEGYTDTQY
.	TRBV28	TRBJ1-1	ASGPGFRDRGSVNTEAF
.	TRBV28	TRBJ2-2	ASSLGSWGPGTGELF
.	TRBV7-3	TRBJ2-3	ASSGDRNSDTQY
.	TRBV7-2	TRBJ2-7	ASSLRLAGSYEQY
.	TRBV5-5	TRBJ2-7	ASSLSFLLNYEQY
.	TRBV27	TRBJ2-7	ASSLVGSGDYEQY
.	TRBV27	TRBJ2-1	ASSLTRQNNEQF
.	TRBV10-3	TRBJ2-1	AISAASGRTSEQF
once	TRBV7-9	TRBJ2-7	ASSLPGQGHYEQY
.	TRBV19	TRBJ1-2	ASSISGTPRGYT
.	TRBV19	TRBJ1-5	ASRETGDQPQH
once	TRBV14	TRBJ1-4	ASSARVGSNEKLF
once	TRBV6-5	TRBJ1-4	ATWEGQLREKLF
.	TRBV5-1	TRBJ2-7	ASRTGGPSEQY
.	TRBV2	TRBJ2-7	ASSAGTGGRWNEQY
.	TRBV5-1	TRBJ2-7	ASSLSGTTGSSEQY